The 18 T cell receptor beta chains in this list originate from one sample, sequenced in a study of cytomegalovirus exposure and HLA in healthy donors (dated by TCRdb to between 2016 and 2019). Library prep was done by the immunoSEQ multiplex PCR assay. A mixture of 60 forward primers for TCR Vbeta segments and 13 reverse primers for TCR Jbeta segments was used in the multiplex PCR. This immuneACCESS table, as held by TCRdb, lists in-frame sequences with V and J called but not all clones. Of the missing ones, under half trace to an unresolved V gene in checked studies; the others have no known cause. The table for this sample lists more than 95,000 clones; 60% to 85% of them were counted only once. The leading ten clones occupy 1% to 1.5% of the sample. The sample taken for sequencing was PBMCs. The receptors were sampled from a female donor in good health and CMV-seronegative.

This clone turned up a few times. This chain uses TRBV7-6 with TRBJ2-1, with 7 bases lining up with TRBD1. The V and J ends lost 5 bases and 5 bases, in that order; junction bases with no gene match: 21. The CDR3 is made up of 19 amino acids. The germline gives CDR1 SGHVS, CDR2 FNYEAQ. The CDR3 DNA reads TGTGCCAGCAGCCGACGAGGGGGCTCCGGGACAGCTACAAACAATGAGCAGTTCTTC. Amino acid sequence: CASSRRGGSGTATNNEQFF. The variable domain in full, completed from reference TRBV7-6 and TRBJ2-1, reads GAGVSQSPRYKVTKRGQDVALRCDPISGHVSLYWYRQALGQGPEFLTYFNYEAQQDKSGLPNDRFSAERPEGSISTLTIQRTEQRDSAMYRCASSRRGGSGTATNNEQFFGPGTRLTVL.

J is TRBJ2-3 and V is TRBV7-2; possibly TRBD2 for D (6 bases). Trimming cost V 5 bases and J 9 bases, with 12 bases left between them. This CDR3 has 12 residues. The germline CDR1 and CDR2 sequences are SGHTA and FQGNSA. The CDR3 region is CASSPPGLTQYF. CDR3 nucleotides: TGTGCCAGCAGCCCGCCGGGACTGACGCAGTATTTT.

The chain is built from TRBV11-2 and TRBJ2-2; 8 bases agree with TRBD2. Germline V gene sequence: CDR1 SGHAT, CDR2 FQNNGV. Germline trimming cut 6 bases from V and 1 base from J; bases unmatched to any gene: 4. The CDR3 length is 15 residues. The CDR3 region has the DNA TGTGCCAGCAGAGTCAGCGGGGGGAACACCGGGGAGCTGTTTTTT. Its translation: CASRVSGGNTGELFF. Combining the CDR3 with reference TRBV11-2 and TRBJ2-2 gives the whole variable domain EAGVAQSPRYKIIEKRQSVAFWCNPISGHATLYWYQQILGQGPKLLIQFQNNGVVDDSQLPKDRFSAERLKGVDSTLKIQPAKLEDSAVYLCASRVSGGNTGELFFGEGSRLTVL.

This clone was picked up one time. This rearrangement joins TRBV30 to TRBJ1-1; 7 bases match TRBD1. CDR1 is GTSNPN, CDR2 SVGIG, per germline (reference sequence). The CDR3 has 13 amino acids. J lost 2 bases, V lost 3 bases, and 3 bases had no gene match. The CDR3 loop reads CAWRRGPNTEAFF. CDR3 DNA: TGTGCCTGGAGGAGGGGGCCTAACACTGAAGCTTTCTTT.

This clone was detected a few times. This chain joins TRBV19 and TRBJ2-7; D is undetermined. CDR1 is LNHDA and CDR2 is SQIVND in the germline V gene (reference sequence). V was cut by 4 bases and J by 1 base, with 8 bases left in between. This CDR3 has 13 amino acids. Written as DNA, the CDR3 is TGTGCCAGTAGTACCCAGGTGTCCTACGAGCAGTACTTC. Its protein product is CASSTQVSYEQYF.

The chain joins TRBV30 to TRBJ2-2; perhaps TRBD1 as D (7 bases). This CDR3 comprises 14 residues. V lost 5 bases and J lost 1, with 11 bases in between. CDR1 is GTSNPN, CDR2 SVGIG, per germline (reference sequence). CDR3 DNA sequence: TGTGCCTGGGGGCAGGGGGGGAACACCGGGGAGCTGTTTTTT. Its translation is CAWGQGGNTGELFF.

This clone was seen a single time. The CDR3 region is CASSGPQGWGIAFF. Here the CDR3 DNA reads TGTGCCAGTAGCGGCCCCCAGGGGTGGGGAATCGCTTTCTTT. This chain uses TRBV19 with TRBJ1-1, with TRBD1 as a possible D gene (6 bases). This CDR3 comprises 14 residues. The ends were cut back, 6 bases at V and 11 bases at J, with 22 bases in the middle. In germline, CDR1 is LNHDA, CDR2 SQIVND (reference sequence).

CDR3 nucleotides: TGTGCCAGCGGACCGGGGGGGGATGGCTACACCTTC. It translates to CASGPGGDGYTF. V is TRBV2 and J is TRBJ1-2; a possible D gene is TRBD1 (5 bases). The CDR3 has 12 amino acids. Germline V gene lookup returns CDR1 SNHLY and CDR2 FYNNEI. V was shortened by 8 bases and J by 6 bases, with 13 bases between the two germline ends.

This chain uses TRBV30 with TRBJ1-2; D possibly corresponds to TRBD1 (5 bases). This CDR3 region has 12 residues. Between the trimmed V and J ends, which lost 2 bases and 5 bases, there was a span of 9 bases. CDR1 and CDR2 from the germline V gene are GTSNPN and SVGIG (reference sequence). The CDR3 DNA reads TGTGCCTGGAGTTGGGGGGGGTATGGCTACACCTTC. Amino acids: CAWSWGGYGYTF.

This clone appeared a single time. CDR3 coding DNA: TGCGCCAGCAGTCCTGGGGGGCACAGGGGGCTGTCACCCCTCCACTTT. It specifies CASSPGGHRGLSPLHF. J is TRBJ1-6 and V is TRBV5-1; 9 nucleotides match TRBD1. The junction had 13 bases not matched to a gene; V was cut back by 5 bases and J by 10 bases. The CDR3 covers 16 residues. Germline CDR1 SGHRS, CDR2 YFSETQ.

This rearrangement joins TRBV30 to TRBJ2-3, with 8 bases matching TRBD1. Germline lookup yields CDR1 GTSNPN and CDR2 SVGIG (reference sequence). Trimming removed 1 base from V and 6 bases from J; junction bases left unmatched: 9. The CDR3 is made up of 15 amino acids. The CDR3 spells CAWSEKTPGGDTQYF. The DNA for the CDR3 is TGTGCCTGGAGTGAGAAGACGCCAGGGGGCGATACGCAGTATTTT.

The rearrangement uses TRBV4-1 and TRBJ2-1; 14 bases map to TRBD2. Trimming cost V 1 base and J 1 base; bases outside gene matches: 12. In germline, CDR1 is MGHRA, CDR2 YSYEKL. The CDR3 consists of 21 residues. The CDR3 DNA is TGCGCCAGCAGCCAAGTCCCCCAGACTAGCGGGGGGGCCAAATCCTACAATGAGCAGTTCTTC. It translates to CASSQVPQTSGGAKSYNEQFF.

The genes are TRBV10-1 and TRBJ1-2; TRBD1 might be the D (6 bases). Trimming took 6 bases from V and 2 from J, leaving 10 bases between them. CDR3 length equals 13 residues. Germline CDR1 is WNHNN and CDR2 is SYGVQD (reference sequence). This chain's CDR3 is CASSAGANYGYTF. The CDR3 DNA is TGCGCCAGCAGCGCAGGGGCGAACTATGGCTACACCTTC.

The rearrangement links TRBV19 to TRBJ1-1, with 8 bases matching TRBD1. After removal of 4 bases from V and 3 bases from J, the junction contained 1 base not matched to a gene. The CDR3 runs to 13 residues. Germline loops: CDR1 LNHDA, CDR2 SQIVND (reference sequence). CDR3 loop: CASSKDRDTEAFF. The CDR3, as DNA: TGTGCCAGTAGTAAGGACAGGGACACTGAAGCTTTCTTT.

With regard to this clone: Relative to the germline gene, one junction end is altered; a read error may explain this. The sample holds other DNA sequences that translate to the same CDR3. This chain uses TRBV28 with TRBJ1-2; perhaps TRBD1 as D (6 bases). CDR1 MDHEN and CDR2 SYDVKM come from the germline V gene. The CDR3 is 14 residues long. CDR3 in DNA: TGCGCCAGCAGTTTGCCTCCAGGGGAACGAGGCTACACCTTC. Its translation is CASSLPPGERGYTF.

The J gene is TRBJ2-5, the V gene TRBV2; TRBD2 matches at 7 bases. V dropped 3 bases and J dropped 5; count of bases not matched to a gene: 12. The CDR3 is 16 amino acids. Germline V gene data show CDR1 as SNHLY and CDR2 as FYNNEI. The CDR3 DNA follows: TGTGCCAGCAGTGAGGTCGGGGGAGGGCCGGGGGAGACCCAGTACTTC. Protein: CASSEVGGGPGETQYF.

This rearrangement joins TRBV7-8 to TRBJ2-7; 8 nucleotides align to TRBD2. This CDR3 comprises 16 residues. The germline V gene has CDR1 SGHVS and CDR2 FQNEAQ. The V gene end was trimmed by 1 base and the J gene end by 3 bases; junction bases not matched to a gene: 8. CDR3 DNA sequence: TGTGCCAGCAGCTTAGGGTCCGCGGGAGGCTACTACGAGCAGTACTTC. Its protein is CASSLGSAGGYYEQYF. The complete variable domain, with remaining parts taken from reference TRBV7-8 and TRBJ2-7, reads GAGVSQSPRYKVAKRGQDVALRCDPISGHVSLFWYQQALGQGPEFLTYFQNEAQLDKSGLPSDRFFAERPEGSVSTLKIQRTQQEDSAVYLCASSLGSAGGYYEQYFGPGTRLTVT.

This rearrangement joins TRBV21-1 to TRBJ2-5; the DNA was not compared with TRBD2, the D call given in the table. TRBV21-1 is a pseudogene locus. The CDR3 is 14 residues long. CDR3 protein: CASTPLELLETQYF. CDR3 in DNA: TGTGCCAGCACCCCCTTGGAGCTACTGGAGACCCAGTACTTC.